The rows below give T cell receptor beta chains drawn from one sample of a study of shared clonotypes between healthy human individuals. Sequenced by immunoSEQ multiplex PCR; TCRdb stores in-frame clones only, minus some. The sample consists of about 870,000 clones, almost 95% of them appearing once. Sequences were obtained from naive CD8+ T cells sorted from blood. These receptors were obtained from a man younger than 40 in good health. CDR3s include the opening cysteine and the closing phenylalanine or tryptophan. A D gene is named only where the DNA matches it firmly. Clone size is shown for a subset of rows, as once, few, many or a class of expanded clone.

size: .; D: TRBD2; J: TRBJ2-7; V: TRBV6-6; CDR3: CASTRESDEQYF; DNA: TGTGCCAGCACGCGGGAGTCGGACGAGCAGTACTTC
size: .; D: .; J: TRBJ2-1; V: TRBV28; CDR3: CASSLPRSVSSYNEQFF; DNA: TGTGCCAGCAGTTTACCGCGGAGTGTGAGCTCCTACAATGAGCAGTTCTTC
size: .; D: .; J: TRBJ1-2; V: TRBV29-1; CDR3: CSVEGQEDNYGYTF; DNA: TGCAGCGTTGAGGGGCAGGAGGATAACTATGGCTACACCTTC
size: .; D: .; J: TRBJ1-2; V: TRBV6-5; CDR3: CASSLTANYGYTF; DNA: TGTGCCAGCAGTTTAACAGCGAACTATGGCTACACCTTC
size: .; D: .; J: TRBJ2-7; V: TRBV5-1; CDR3: CASSLRDLSYEQYF; DNA: TGCGCCAGCAGCTTACGGGACCTCTCCTACGAGCAGTACTTC
size: .; D: .; J: TRBJ2-3; V: TRBV7-9; CDR3: CASSFPGGVGTDTQYF; DNA: TGTGCCAGCAGCTTCCCCGGGGGAGTAGGCACAGATACGCAGTATTTT
size: .; D: .; J: TRBJ1-2; V: TRBV5-4; CDR3: CAIGTGPLLDGYTF; DNA: TGTGCCATTGGAACGGGCCCCCTTTTGGATGGCTACACCTTC
size: .; D: .; J: TRBJ2-3; V: TRBV6-5; CDR3: CASRQPGDTQYF; DNA: TGTGCCAGCAGACAACCGGGAGATACGCAGTATTTT
size: .; D: TRBD2; J: TRBJ2-7; V: TRBV7-9; CDR3: CASSPIAGGTYEQYF; DNA: TGTGCCAGCAGCCCTATAGCGGGAGGGACCTACGAGCAGTACTTC
size: .; D: TRBD2; J: TRBJ2-7; V: TRBV2; CDR3: CGGAGGSYEQYF; DNA: TGTGGAGGGGCGGGAGGGAGCTACGAGCAGTACTTC
size: .; D: .; J: TRBJ2-7; V: TRBV7-6; CDR3: CASSLPPGVSYEQYF; DNA: TGTGCCAGCAGCTTACCCCCGGGAGTCTCCTACGAGCAGTACTTC
size: once; D: TRBD2; J: TRBJ2-5; V: TRBV5-1; CDR3: CASSLGLDREETQYF; DNA: TGCGCCAGCAGCTTAGGACTAGACAGAGAAGAGACCCAGTACTTC
size: .; D: .; J: TRBJ2-7; V: TRBV4-2; CDR3: CASSGHTYEQYF; DNA: TGTGCCAGCAGCGGACACACCTACGAGCAGTACTTC
size: .; D: .; J: TRBJ2-1; V: TRBV27; CDR3: CASSLVIGPNEQFF; DNA: TGTGCCAGCAGTTTGGTAATTGGGCCCAATGAGCAGTTCTTC
size: .; D: .; J: TRBJ2-7; V: TRBV29-1; CDR3: CSVLGRTEGSYEQYF; DNA: TGCAGCGTTCTGGGGAGGACAGAGGGATCCTACGAGCAGTACTTC
size: .; D: TRBD1; J: TRBJ2-7; V: TRBV27; CDR3: CASSPGTANYEQYF; DNA: TGTGCCAGCTCCCCGGGGACAGCAAACTACGAGCAGTACTTC
size: once; D: .; J: TRBJ1-2; V: TRBV13; CDR3: CASSLFTDSYGYTF; DNA: TGTGCCAGCAGCTTATTCACAGACTCATATGGCTACACCTTC
size: .; D: .; J: TRBJ1-2; V: TRBV29-1; CDR3: CSVSRDYGYTF; DNA: TGCAGCGTTTCGCGGGACTATGGCTACACCTTC
size: few; D: .; J: TRBJ2-5; V: TRBV5-1; CDR3: CASSLGQETQYF; DNA: TGCGCCAGCAGCTTGGGCCAAGAGACCCAGTACTTC
size: .; D: .; J: TRBJ1-5; V: TRBV6-5; CDR3: CASSYSKSQPQHF; DNA: TGTGCCAGCAGTTACTCGAAGAGTCAGCCCCAGCATTTT
size: .; D: .; J: TRBJ2-1; V: TRBV27; CDR3: CASSFSATGNEQFF; DNA: TGTGCCAGCAGTTTCTCGGCTACCGGGAATGAGCAGTTCTTC
size: .; D: .; J: TRBJ2-1; V: TRBV9; CDR3: CASSGKNNEQFF; DNA: TGTGCCAGCAGCGGAAAAAACAATGAGCAGTTCTTC
size: .; D: TRBD2; J: TRBJ2-1; V: TRBV7-3; CDR3: CASSSTSGPRNEQFF; DNA: TGTGCCAGCAGCTCAACTAGCGGACCCCGGAATGAGCAGTTCTTC